Given below is one TCR beta chain in context. Measured with immunoSEQ multiplex PCR; TCRdb has only the in-frame clones, and not every one. The sample consists of approximately 170,000 clones, around four fifths of them appearing once. The data are from a study of blood T cell repertoires in COVID-19. Background on the study: T cells, B-cell-depleted T cells, or PBMCs supplied cDNA or gDNA.

CDR3 size: 13 residues. Trimming pared 3 bases from V and 9 bases from J, leaving 12 bases between. This receptor was obtained from a woman of 80 years or more with acute or convalescent COVID-19. Material for sequencing was peripheral blood. This chain connects TRBV12-3 or TRBV12-4 to TRBJ1-5; maybe TRBD1 (5 bases). In nucleotides, the CDR3 is TGTGCCAGCAGTTTGGGGCAACCGGGGCCCCAGCATTTT. Its protein product is CASSLGQPGPQHF.